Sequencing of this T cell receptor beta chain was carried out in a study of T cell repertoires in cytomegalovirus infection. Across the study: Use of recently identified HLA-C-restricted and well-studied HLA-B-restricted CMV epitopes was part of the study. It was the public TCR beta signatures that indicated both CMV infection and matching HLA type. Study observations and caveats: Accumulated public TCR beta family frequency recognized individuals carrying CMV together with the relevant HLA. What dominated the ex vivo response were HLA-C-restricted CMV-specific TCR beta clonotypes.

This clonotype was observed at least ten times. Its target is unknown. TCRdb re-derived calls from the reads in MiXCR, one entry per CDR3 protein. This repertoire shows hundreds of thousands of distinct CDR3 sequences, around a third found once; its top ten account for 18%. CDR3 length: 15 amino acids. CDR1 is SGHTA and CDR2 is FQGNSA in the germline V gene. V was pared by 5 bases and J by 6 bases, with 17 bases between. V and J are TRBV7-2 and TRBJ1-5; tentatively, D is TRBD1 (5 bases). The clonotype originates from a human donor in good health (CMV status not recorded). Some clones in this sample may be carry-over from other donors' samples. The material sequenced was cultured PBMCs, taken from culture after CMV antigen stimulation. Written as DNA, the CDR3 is TGTGCCAGCAGCCCTGGGACCCGAGAGTCTCAGCCCCAGCATTTT. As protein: CASSPGTRESQPQHF. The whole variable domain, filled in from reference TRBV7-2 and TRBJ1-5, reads GAGVSQSPSNKVTEKGKDVELRCDPISGHTALYWYRQSLGQGLEFLIYFQGNSAPDKSGLPSDRFSAERTGGSVSTLTIQRTQQEDSAVYLCASSPGTRESQPQHFGDGTRLSIL.